Listed below are T cell receptor beta chains from one sample, sequenced in a study of blood T cell repertoires in COVID-19. Profiled with immunoSEQ multiplex PCR; TCRdb holds only in-frame clones, not every one. The data contain 150,000 to 200,000 clones, 87% of them singletons. The sequenced sample was PBMCs or T cells enriched from blood (not recorded which). The source of these receptors is a woman aged 50 to 65 who had recovered from COVID-19. Both conserved end residues are part of each CDR3. The order of the fields is D gene, clone size, V gene, J gene, CDR3 protein, CDR3 DNA. A D gene is named only where the DNA matches it firmly. A row's size may be missing; if present it is once, few, many or a size class.

d_call: NA
clone_size: few
v_call: TRBV7-5
j_call: TRBJ1-1
cdr3_aa: CARKQGAGDTEAFF
cdr3_nt: TGTGCCAGAAAACAGGGGGCCGGAGACACTGAAGCTTTCTTT

d_call: NA
clone_size: NA
v_call: TRBV2
j_call: TRBJ2-7
cdr3_aa: CASGLVRTYEQYF
cdr3_nt: TGTGCCAGCGGGTTGGTGAGGACCTACGAGCAGTACTTC

d_call: TRBD2
clone_size: NA
v_call: TRBV10-1
j_call: TRBJ2-3
cdr3_aa: CASSRTSGSSDTQYF
cdr3_nt: TGCGCCAGCAGTCGGACTAGCGGGAGTTCAGATACGCAGTATTTT

d_call: TRBD2
clone_size: NA
v_call: TRBV5-1
j_call: TRBJ2-5
cdr3_aa: CASSLGSSGRGETQYF
cdr3_nt: TGCGCCAGCAGCTTGGGGAGTAGCGGGAGGGGAGAGACCCAGTACTTC

d_call: NA
clone_size: NA
v_call: TRBV19
j_call: TRBJ2-6
cdr3_aa: CASSKAGSSGANVLTF
cdr3_nt: TGTGCCAGTAGTAAAGCCGGTAGCTCTGGGGCCAACGTCCTGACTTTC

d_call: NA
clone_size: few
v_call: TRBV28
j_call: TRBJ1-5
cdr3_aa: CASSILQGSNQPQHF
cdr3_nt: TGTGCCAGCAGTATCCTACAGGGTAGCAATCAGCCCCAGCATTTT

d_call: TRBD1
clone_size: NA
v_call: TRBV2
j_call: TRBJ1-1
cdr3_aa: CASRGQGPTEAFF
cdr3_nt: TGTGCCAGCCGTGGACAGGGGCCCACTGAAGCTTTCTTT

d_call: NA
clone_size: NA
v_call: TRBV27
j_call: TRBJ1-6
cdr3_aa: CASSLARGHNSPLHF
cdr3_nt: TGTGCCAGCAGTTTGGCCAGGGGTCATAATTCACCCCTCCACTTT

d_call: TRBD1
clone_size: NA
v_call: TRBV7-2
j_call: TRBJ1-5
cdr3_aa: CASSLRQGGNQPQHF
cdr3_nt: TGTGCCAGCAGCTTAAGGCAGGGGGGCAATCAGCCCCAGCATTTT

d_call: TRBD1
clone_size: NA
v_call: TRBV3-1/TRBV3-2
j_call: TRBJ2-3
cdr3_aa: CASSQRQGEQYF
cdr3_nt: TGTGCCAGCAGCCAAAGGCAGGGGGAGCAGTATTTT

d_call: TRBD1
clone_size: once
v_call: TRBV5-1
j_call: TRBJ2-7
cdr3_aa: CASSLGQEQYF
cdr3_nt: TGCGCCAGCAGCCTGGGACAGGAGCAGTACTTC

d_call: TRBD1
clone_size: NA
v_call: TRBV30
j_call: TRBJ2-7
cdr3_aa: CAWSVGTGYDEQYF
cdr3_nt: TGTGCCTGGAGTGTAGGGACAGGGTATGACGAGCAGTACTTC

d_call: NA
clone_size: NA
v_call: TRBV27
j_call: TRBJ1-2
cdr3_aa: CASSADSSGGYTF
cdr3_nt: TGTGCCAGCAGTGCTGACAGCTCCGGTGGCTACACCTTC

d_call: NA
clone_size: few
v_call: TRBV3-1/TRBV3-2
j_call: TRBJ2-1
cdr3_aa: CASSQGQSSYNEQFF
cdr3_nt: TGTGCCAGCAGCCAGGGGCAGAGTTCCTACAATGAGCAGTTCTTC

d_call: NA
clone_size: NA
v_call: TRBV11-2
j_call: TRBJ1-1
cdr3_aa: CASSPLLNTEAFF
cdr3_nt: TGTGCCAGCAGCCCTTTATTAAACACTGAAGCTTTCTTT

d_call: TRBD2
clone_size: NA
v_call: TRBV7-3
j_call: TRBJ2-2
cdr3_aa: CASSPKTSGNGELFF
cdr3_nt: TGTGCCAGCAGCCCCAAGACTAGCGGGAACGGGGAGCTGTTTTTT

d_call: NA
clone_size: NA
v_call: TRBV28
j_call: TRBJ1-1
cdr3_aa: CASSFSGVRTEAFF
cdr3_nt: TGTGCCAGCAGTTTCTCCGGGGTTCGCACTGAAGCTTTCTTT

d_call: TRBD1
clone_size: NA
v_call: TRBV11-2
j_call: TRBJ1-2
cdr3_aa: CASSSRQGNYGYTF
cdr3_nt: TGTGCCAGCAGCTCGCGACAGGGGAACTATGGCTACACCTTC

d_call: NA
clone_size: NA
v_call: TRBV7-8
j_call: TRBJ1-5
cdr3_aa: CASSPVRVRGNQPQHF
cdr3_nt: TGTGCCAGCAGCCCAGTGCGGGTACGCGGCAATCAGCCCCAGCATTTT

d_call: TRBD1
clone_size: NA
v_call: TRBV29-1
j_call: TRBJ1-5
cdr3_aa: CSAGQGNQPQHF
cdr3_nt: TGCAGCGCAGGACAGGGGAATCAGCCCCAGCATTTT

d_call: NA
clone_size: NA
v_call: TRBV28
j_call: TRBJ2-4
cdr3_aa: CASSKGGDLAKNIQYF
cdr3_nt: TGTGCCAGCAGTAAAGGGGGGGACCTAGCCAAAAACATTCAGTACTTC

d_call: NA
clone_size: NA
v_call: TRBV28
j_call: TRBJ2-7
cdr3_aa: CASSLVADIYEQYF
cdr3_nt: TGTGCCAGCAGTTTAGTAGCGGACATCTACGAGCAGTACTTC

d_call: TRBD1
clone_size: few
v_call: TRBV14
j_call: TRBJ2-1
cdr3_aa: CASSLRQGVSYNEQFF
cdr3_nt: TGTGCCAGCAGCCTTAGACAGGGCGTATCCTACAATGAGCAGTTCTTC

d_call: NA
clone_size: NA
v_call: TRBV18
j_call: TRBJ1-1
cdr3_aa: CASSLGQTNTEAFF
cdr3_nt: TGTGCCAGCTCATTAGGACAGACGAACACTGAAGCTTTCTTT

d_call: NA
clone_size: NA
v_call: TRBV3-1/TRBV3-2
j_call: TRBJ1-4
cdr3_aa: CASSQGTTNEKLFF
cdr3_nt: TGTGCCAGCAGCCAGGGCACAACTAATGAAAAACTGTTTTTT

d_call: TRBD1
clone_size: once
v_call: TRBV28
j_call: TRBJ2-6
cdr3_aa: CASSMTGAGANVLTF
cdr3_nt: TGTGCCAGCAGTATGACAGGGGCTGGGGCCAACGTCCTGACTTTC

d_call: NA
clone_size: NA
v_call: TRBV27
j_call: TRBJ1-4
cdr3_aa: CASSFSGFNEKLFF
cdr3_nt: TGTGCCAGCAGTTTCTCCGGTTTTAATGAAAAACTGTTTTTT

d_call: NA
clone_size: once
v_call: TRBV28
j_call: TRBJ1-2
cdr3_aa: CASSSAGQYGYTF
cdr3_nt: TGTGCCAGCAGTTCGGCAGGGCAGTATGGCTACACCTTC

d_call: NA
clone_size: NA
v_call: TRBV6-5
j_call: TRBJ1-1
cdr3_aa: CASSQGHLNTEAFF
cdr3_nt: TGTGCCAGCAGCCAGGGACACCTGAACACTGAAGCTTTCTTT

d_call: NA
clone_size: NA
v_call: TRBV7-3
j_call: TRBJ1-1
cdr3_aa: CASSLGKNTEAFF
cdr3_nt: TGTGCCAGCAGCTTAGGCAAGAACACTGAAGCTTTCTTT

d_call: TRBD1
clone_size: NA
v_call: TRBV14
j_call: TRBJ2-5
cdr3_aa: CASSPTLQTGGAETQYF
cdr3_nt: TGTGCCAGCAGCCCCACCCTCCAAACAGGGGGAGCAGAGACCCAGTACTTC

d_call: NA
clone_size: NA
v_call: TRBV6-2/TRBV6-3
j_call: TRBJ1-4
cdr3_aa: CASSRQPTNEKLFF
cdr3_nt: TGTGCCAGCAGTAGACAGCCAACTAATGAAAAACTGTTTTTT

d_call: TRBD1
clone_size: NA
v_call: TRBV6-5
j_call: TRBJ1-1
cdr3_aa: CASRRQGRLPEAFF
cdr3_nt: TGTGCCAGCAGGAGACAGGGTAGGTTACCTGAAGCTTTCTTT

d_call: TRBD1
clone_size: NA
v_call: TRBV6-5
j_call: TRBJ2-1
cdr3_aa: CASSWGQGYNEQFF
cdr3_nt: TGTGCCAGCAGTTGGGGACAGGGCTACAATGAGCAGTTCTTC

d_call: NA
clone_size: NA
v_call: TRBV4-1
j_call: TRBJ2-2
cdr3_aa: CASSQGLDYTGELFF
cdr3_nt: TGCGCCAGCAGCCAAGGACTAGATTACACCGGGGAGCTGTTTTTT

d_call: TRBD2
clone_size: NA
v_call: TRBV24-1
j_call: TRBJ2-1
cdr3_aa: CATSDPSSGASMWSSYNEQFF
cdr3_nt: TGTGCCACCAGTGATCCCTCTAGCGGAGCCTCAATGTGGTCCTCCTACAATGAGCAGTTCTTC

d_call: NA
clone_size: NA
v_call: TRBV2
j_call: TRBJ1-1
cdr3_aa: CASSVNTEAFF
cdr3_nt: TGTGCCAGCAGCGTTAACACTGAAGCTTTCTTT

d_call: NA
clone_size: once
v_call: TRBV7-9
j_call: TRBJ1-2
cdr3_aa: CASSQSGTPSGGYTF
cdr3_nt: TGTGCCAGCAGCCAATCCGGGACACCCTCAGGGGGCTACACCTTC

d_call: NA
clone_size: NA
v_call: TRBV3-1/TRBV3-2
j_call: TRBJ2-5
cdr3_aa: CASSRLAEETQYF
cdr3_nt: TGTGCCAGCAGCCGGCTAGCAGAAGAGACCCAGTACTTC

d_call: NA
clone_size: NA
v_call: TRBV5-1
j_call: TRBJ2-7
cdr3_aa: CASSLISNEQYF
cdr3_nt: TGCGCCAGCAGCCTAATTAGTAACGAGCAGTACTTC

d_call: TRBD1
clone_size: NA
v_call: TRBV18
j_call: TRBJ1-1
cdr3_aa: CASSPGQGGNTEAFF
cdr3_nt: TGTGCCAGCTCACCAGGACAGGGGGGGAACACTGAAGCTTTCTTT

d_call: TRBD1
clone_size: NA
v_call: TRBV24-1
j_call: TRBJ1-5
cdr3_aa: CATSDLGQDVCNQPQHF
cdr3_nt: TGTGCCACCAGTGATTTGGGACAGGATGTGTGCAATCAGCCCCAGCATTTT

d_call: TRBD2
clone_size: few
v_call: TRBV6-2/TRBV6-3
j_call: TRBJ2-1
cdr3_aa: CASSYSGLAGGNYNEQFF
cdr3_nt: TGTGCCAGCAGTTACTCGGGACTAGCGGGAGGTAACTACAATGAGCAGTTCTTC

d_call: NA
clone_size: NA
v_call: TRBV20-1
j_call: TRBJ1-1
cdr3_aa: CSASERRTNTEAFF
cdr3_nt: TGCAGTGCTAGTGAAAGGAGGACCAACACTGAAGCTTTCTTT

d_call: NA
clone_size: once
v_call: TRBV5-4
j_call: TRBJ1-1
cdr3_aa: CASSLGGPGAEAFF
cdr3_nt: TGTGCCAGCAGCTTGGGGGGGCCCGGCGCTGAAGCTTTCTTT

d_call: NA
clone_size: NA
v_call: TRBV7-9
j_call: TRBJ2-7
cdr3_aa: CASSGEVRTGLSWQYF
cdr3_nt: TGTGCCAGCAGCGGGGAGGTGCGGACAGGCCTTTCATGGCAGTACTTC

d_call: NA
clone_size: NA
v_call: TRBV30
j_call: TRBJ1-1
cdr3_aa: CAWSVVNTEAFF
cdr3_nt: TGTGCCTGGAGTGTCGTGAACACTGAAGCTTTCTTT

d_call: TRBD1
clone_size: NA
v_call: TRBV27
j_call: TRBJ1-6
cdr3_aa: CASSLTGNGDSPLHF
cdr3_nt: TGTGCCAGCAGTTTGACAGGGAATGGAGATTCACCCCTCCACTTT

d_call: NA
clone_size: NA
v_call: TRBV11-2
j_call: TRBJ2-1
cdr3_aa: CASSLVVSSYNEQFF
cdr3_nt: TGTGCCAGCAGCTTAGTGGTGAGCTCCTACAATGAGCAGTTCTTC